This note documents a single T cell receptor beta chain sequence. This specimen comes from a study of CD8+ T cells in alopecia areata. Study overall: At a dose of 5 to 10 mg twice daily, oral tofacitinib was given to treated patients.

RNA extraction and reverse transcription yielded cDNA as sequencing template. Only in-frame clones appear in the TCRdb table, and some are missing; sequencing was by immunoSEQ multiplex PCR. The sample has around 60,000 clones; around 46% are singletons. This CDR3 has 16 amino acids. CDR1 and CDR2 (germline): KGHSH, LQKENI. Trimming left V 3 bases short and J 0 bases short, with 14 bases between. The treatment: oral pan-JAK inhibitor, 5-10 mg twice daily. The specimen was CD8+ T cells sorted from blood, collected between weeks 36 and 40, from a patient treated with tofacitinib. The receptor was isolated from a human donor with alopecia areata. This chain joins TRBV18 and TRBJ2-5; maybe TRBD1 (5 bases). The CDR3 here is CASSPTQDKNQETQYF. The CDR3 coding sequence is TGTGCCAGCTCACCTACGCAGGACAAGAACCAAGAGACCCAGTACTTC. The variable domain in full, with the rest retrieved from reference TRBV18 and TRBJ2-5, is NAGVMQNPRHLVRRRGQEARLRCSPMKGHSHVYWYRQLPEEGLKFMVYLQKENIIDESGMPKERFSAEFPKEGPSILRIQQVVRGDSAAYFCASSPTQDKNQETQYFGPGTRLLVL.